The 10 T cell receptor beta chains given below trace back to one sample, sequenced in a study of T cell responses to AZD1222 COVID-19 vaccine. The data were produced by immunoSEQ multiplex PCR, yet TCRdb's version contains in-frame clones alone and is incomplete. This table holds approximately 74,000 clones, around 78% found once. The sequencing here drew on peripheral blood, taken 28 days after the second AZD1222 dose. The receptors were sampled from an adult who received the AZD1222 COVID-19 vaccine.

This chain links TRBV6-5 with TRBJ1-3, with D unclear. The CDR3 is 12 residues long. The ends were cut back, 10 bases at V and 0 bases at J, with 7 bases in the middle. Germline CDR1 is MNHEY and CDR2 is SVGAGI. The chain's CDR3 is CAMRSSGNTIYF. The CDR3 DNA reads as TGTGCCATGCGGAGCTCTGGAAACACCATATATTTT.

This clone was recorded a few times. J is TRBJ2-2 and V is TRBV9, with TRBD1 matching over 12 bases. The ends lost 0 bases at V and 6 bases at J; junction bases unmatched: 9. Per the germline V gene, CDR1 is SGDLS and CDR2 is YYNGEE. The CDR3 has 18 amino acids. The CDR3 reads CASSVVPAGTGGAGELFF. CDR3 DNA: TGTGCCAGCAGCGTAGTCCCCGCCGGGACAGGGGGCGCCGGGGAGCTGTTTTTT. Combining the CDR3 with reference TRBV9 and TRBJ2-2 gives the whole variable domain DSGVTQTPKHLITATGQRVTLRCSPRSGDLSVYWYQQSLDQGLQFLIQYYNGEERAKGNILERFSAQQFPDLHSELNLSSLELGDSALYFCASSVVPAGTGGAGELFFGEGSRLTVL.

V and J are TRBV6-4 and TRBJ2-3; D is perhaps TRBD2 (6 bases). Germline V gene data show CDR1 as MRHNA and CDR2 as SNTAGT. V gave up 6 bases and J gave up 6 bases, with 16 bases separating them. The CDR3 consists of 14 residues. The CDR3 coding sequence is TGTGCCAGCAGGCGGGACCCGGGCGGGGATACGCAGTATTTT. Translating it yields CASRRDPGGDTQYF.

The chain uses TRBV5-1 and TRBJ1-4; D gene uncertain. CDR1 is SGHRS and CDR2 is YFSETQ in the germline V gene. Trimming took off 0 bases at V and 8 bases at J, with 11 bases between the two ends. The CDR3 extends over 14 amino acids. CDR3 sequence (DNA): TGCGCCAGCAGCTTGGGTTCTTTCCCGGAAAAACTGTTTTTT. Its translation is CASSLGSFPEKLFF. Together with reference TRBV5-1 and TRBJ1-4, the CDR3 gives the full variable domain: KAGVTQTPRYLIKTRGQQVTLSCSPISGHRSVSWYQQTPGQGLQFLFEYFSETQRNKGNFPGRFSGRQFSNSRSEMNVSTLELGDSALYLCASSLGSFPEKLFFGSGTQLSVL.

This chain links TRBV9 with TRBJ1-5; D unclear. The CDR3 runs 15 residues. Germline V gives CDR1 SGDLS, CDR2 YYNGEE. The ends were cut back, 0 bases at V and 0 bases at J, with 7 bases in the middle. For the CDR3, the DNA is TGTGCCAGCAGCGTAGACGGTTATAGCAATCAGCCCCAGCATTTT. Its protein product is CASSVDGYSNQPQHF.

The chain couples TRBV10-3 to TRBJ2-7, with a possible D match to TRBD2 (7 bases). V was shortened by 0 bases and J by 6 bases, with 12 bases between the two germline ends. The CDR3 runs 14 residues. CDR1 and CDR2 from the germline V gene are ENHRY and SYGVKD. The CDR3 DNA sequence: TGTGCCATCAGTGAGTCGGGGGGCGGGGGCGAGCAGTACTTC. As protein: CAISESGGGGEQYF.

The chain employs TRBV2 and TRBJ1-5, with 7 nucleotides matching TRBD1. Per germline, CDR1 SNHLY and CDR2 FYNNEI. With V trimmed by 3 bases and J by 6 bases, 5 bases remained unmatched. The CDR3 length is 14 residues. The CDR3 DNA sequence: TGTGCCAGCAGTGACTCAGGGGGAGGTCAGCCCCAGCATTTT. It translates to CASSDSGGGQPQHF. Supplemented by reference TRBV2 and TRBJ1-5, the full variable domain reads EPEVTQTPSHQVTQMGQEVILRCVPISNHLYFYWYRQILGQKVEFLVSFYNNEISEKSEIFDDQFSVERPDGSNFTLKIRSTKLEDSAMYFCASSDSGGGQPQHFGDGTRLSIL.

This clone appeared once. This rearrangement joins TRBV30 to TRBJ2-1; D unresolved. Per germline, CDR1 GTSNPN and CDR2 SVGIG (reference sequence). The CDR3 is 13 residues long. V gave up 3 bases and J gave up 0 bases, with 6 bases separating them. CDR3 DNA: TGTGCCTGGAGGGCCTCCTCCTACAATGAGCAGTTCTTC. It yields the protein CAWRASSYNEQFF.

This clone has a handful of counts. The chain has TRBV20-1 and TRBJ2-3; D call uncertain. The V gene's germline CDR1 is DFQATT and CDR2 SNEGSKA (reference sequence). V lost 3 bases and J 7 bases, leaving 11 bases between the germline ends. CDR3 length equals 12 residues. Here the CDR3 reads CSASPSEYTQYF. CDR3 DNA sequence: TGCAGTGCTAGTCCGAGTGAATATACGCAGTATTTT.

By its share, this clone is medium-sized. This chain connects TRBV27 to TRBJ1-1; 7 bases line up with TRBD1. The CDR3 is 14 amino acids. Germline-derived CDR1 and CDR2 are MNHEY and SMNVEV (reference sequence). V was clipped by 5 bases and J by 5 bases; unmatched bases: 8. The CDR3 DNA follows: TGTGCCAGCAGTGCGAACAGGGGAGGGACTGAAGCTTTCTTT. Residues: CASSANRGGTEAFF.